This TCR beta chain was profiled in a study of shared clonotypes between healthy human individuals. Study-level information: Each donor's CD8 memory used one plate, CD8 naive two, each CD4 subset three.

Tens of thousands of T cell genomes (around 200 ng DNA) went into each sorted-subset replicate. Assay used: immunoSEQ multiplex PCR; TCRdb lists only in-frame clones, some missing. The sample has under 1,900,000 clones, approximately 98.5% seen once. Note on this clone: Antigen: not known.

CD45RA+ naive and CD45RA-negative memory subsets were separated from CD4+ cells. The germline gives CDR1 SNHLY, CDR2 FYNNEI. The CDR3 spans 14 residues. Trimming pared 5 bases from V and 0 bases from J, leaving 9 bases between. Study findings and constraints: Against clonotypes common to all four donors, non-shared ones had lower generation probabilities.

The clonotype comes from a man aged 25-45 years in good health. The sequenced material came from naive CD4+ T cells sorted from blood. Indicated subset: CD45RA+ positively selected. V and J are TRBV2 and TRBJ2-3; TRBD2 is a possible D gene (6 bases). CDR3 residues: CASSSGYSTDTQYF. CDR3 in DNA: TGTGCCAGCAGTAGCGGGTATAGCACAGATACGCAGTATTTT.